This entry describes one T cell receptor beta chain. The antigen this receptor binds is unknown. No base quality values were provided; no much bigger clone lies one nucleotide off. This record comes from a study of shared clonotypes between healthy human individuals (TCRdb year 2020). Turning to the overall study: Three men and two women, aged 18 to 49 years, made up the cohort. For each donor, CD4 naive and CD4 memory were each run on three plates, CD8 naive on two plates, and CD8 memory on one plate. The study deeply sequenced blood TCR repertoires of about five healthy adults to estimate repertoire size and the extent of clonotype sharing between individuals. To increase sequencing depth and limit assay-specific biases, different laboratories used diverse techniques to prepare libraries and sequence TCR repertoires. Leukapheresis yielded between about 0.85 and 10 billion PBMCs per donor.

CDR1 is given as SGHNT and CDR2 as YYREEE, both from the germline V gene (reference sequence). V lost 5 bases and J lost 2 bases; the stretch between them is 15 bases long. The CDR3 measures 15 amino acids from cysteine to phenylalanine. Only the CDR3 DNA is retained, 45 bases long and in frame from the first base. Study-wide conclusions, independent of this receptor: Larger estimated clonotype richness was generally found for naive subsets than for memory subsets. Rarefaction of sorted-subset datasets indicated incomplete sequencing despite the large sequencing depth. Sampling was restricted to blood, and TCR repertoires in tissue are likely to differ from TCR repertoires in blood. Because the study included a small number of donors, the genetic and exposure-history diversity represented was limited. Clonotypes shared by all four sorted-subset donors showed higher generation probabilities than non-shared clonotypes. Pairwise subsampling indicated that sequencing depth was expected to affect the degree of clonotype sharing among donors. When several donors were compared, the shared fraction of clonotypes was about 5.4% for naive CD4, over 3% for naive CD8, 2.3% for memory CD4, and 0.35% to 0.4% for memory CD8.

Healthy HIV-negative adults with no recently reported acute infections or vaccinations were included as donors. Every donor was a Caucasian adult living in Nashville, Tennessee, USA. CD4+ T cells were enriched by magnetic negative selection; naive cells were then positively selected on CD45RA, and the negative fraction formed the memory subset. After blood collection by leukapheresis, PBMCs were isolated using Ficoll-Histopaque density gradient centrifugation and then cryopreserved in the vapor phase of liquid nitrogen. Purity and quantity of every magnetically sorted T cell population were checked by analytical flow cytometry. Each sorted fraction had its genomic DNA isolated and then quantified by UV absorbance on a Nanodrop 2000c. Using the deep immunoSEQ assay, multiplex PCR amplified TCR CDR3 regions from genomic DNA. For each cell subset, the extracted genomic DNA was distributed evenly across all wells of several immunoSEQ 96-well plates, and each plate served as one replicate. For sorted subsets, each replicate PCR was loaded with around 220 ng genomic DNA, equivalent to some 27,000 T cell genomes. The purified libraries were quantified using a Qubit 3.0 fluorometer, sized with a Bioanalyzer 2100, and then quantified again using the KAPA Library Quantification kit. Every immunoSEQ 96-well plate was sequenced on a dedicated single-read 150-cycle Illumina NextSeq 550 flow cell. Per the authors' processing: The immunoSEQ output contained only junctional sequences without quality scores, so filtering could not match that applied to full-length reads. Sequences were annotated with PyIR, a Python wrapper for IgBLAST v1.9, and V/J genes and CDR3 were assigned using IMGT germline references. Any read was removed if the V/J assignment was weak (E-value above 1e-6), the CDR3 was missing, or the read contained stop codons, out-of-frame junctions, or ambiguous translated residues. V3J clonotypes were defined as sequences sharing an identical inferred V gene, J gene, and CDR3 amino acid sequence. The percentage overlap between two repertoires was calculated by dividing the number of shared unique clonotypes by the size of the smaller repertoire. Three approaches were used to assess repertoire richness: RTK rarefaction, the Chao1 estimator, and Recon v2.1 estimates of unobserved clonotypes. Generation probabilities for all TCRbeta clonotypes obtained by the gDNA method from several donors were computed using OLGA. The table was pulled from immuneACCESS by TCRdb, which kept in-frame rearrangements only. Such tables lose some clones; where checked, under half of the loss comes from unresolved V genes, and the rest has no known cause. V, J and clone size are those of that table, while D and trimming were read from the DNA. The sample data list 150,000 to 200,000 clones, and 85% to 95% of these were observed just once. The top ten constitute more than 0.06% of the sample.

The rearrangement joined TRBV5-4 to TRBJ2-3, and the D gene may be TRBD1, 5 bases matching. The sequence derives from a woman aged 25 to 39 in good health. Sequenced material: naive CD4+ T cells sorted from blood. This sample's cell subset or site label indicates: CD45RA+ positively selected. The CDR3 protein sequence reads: CASRMGQTPTDTQYF. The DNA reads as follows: TGTGCCAGCAGGATGGGGCAGACCCCCACAGATACGCAGTATTTT.